The 28 T cell receptor beta chains listed next were all sequenced from one sample in a study of blood T cell repertoires in COVID-19. The protocol was immunoSEQ multiplex PCR, while the TCRdb copy is restricted to in-frame clones and leaves out a portion. The sample has 200,000 to 250,000 clones, roughly 84% seen once. Material: peripheral blood. All receptors come from a human donor in a cohort sampled during active COVID-19.

The rearrangement uses TRBV30 and TRBJ1-2, with D perhaps matching TRBD1 (5 bases). The germline CDR1 and CDR2 sequences are GTSNPN and SVGIG (reference sequence). Trimming removed 1 base at V and 3 bases at J, with 18 bases between. This CDR3 has 16 amino acids. In DNA form, the CDR3 reads TGTGCCTGGAGTGGTTCAGGGCGACCCTCGTACTATGGCTACACCTTC. Its protein is CAWSGSGRPSYYGYTF.

This clone was detected once. The V call is TRBV3-1 (or the pseudogene TRBV3-2), the J call TRBJ1-2; D gene ambiguous. The CDR3 has 14 residues. The germline CDR1 and CDR2 sequences are LGHDT and YNNKEL (reference sequence). Deletions cut 2 bases from V and 4 bases from J, with 11 bases between. CDR3 in amino acids: CASSQNYGVYGYTF. CDR3 bases: TGTGCCAGCAGCCAAAATTACGGGGTCTATGGCTACACCTTC.

This clone showed up just once. The CDR3 coding sequence is TGTGCCAGCAGCTCATACTGGACAGTTTCCTACGAGCAGTACTTC. It encodes CASSSYWTVSYEQYF. This chain uses TRBV5-5 with TRBJ2-7, with D perhaps TRBD1 (6 bases). This CDR3 contains 15 residues. The V and J ends lost 3 bases and 1 base respectively, with 14 bases between them. Looked up from germline, CDR1 is SGHKS and CDR2 is YYEKEE (reference sequence).

The chain combines TRBV11-2 with TRBJ2-3, with D perhaps TRBD2 (6 bases). The CDR3 totals 14 residues. Trimming took 5 bases from V and 0 from J, leaving 9 bases between them. CDR1 and CDR2 (germline): SGHAT, FQNNGV. CDR3 in amino acids: CASSPGTSTDTQYF. The DNA of the CDR3 is TGTGCCAGCAGCCCCGGGACTAGCACAGATACGCAGTATTTT.

This chain links TRBV29-1 with TRBJ2-5; 11 positions match TRBD1. Germline CDR1 SQVTM, CDR2 ANQGSEA. V was clipped by 4 bases and J by 7 bases; unmatched bases: 11. CDR3 length: 15 amino acids. This CDR3 is CSVARTGGGGGTQYF. The CDR3 nucleotides are TGCAGCGTTGCCCGGACAGGGGGCGGCGGGGGGACCCAGTACTTC.

The chain recombines TRBV4-2 with TRBJ2-1; the match to TRBD2 covers 13 bases. Germline V lookup: CDR1 LGHNA, CDR2 YNFKEQ. The length of the CDR3 is 17 residues. Trimming removed 3 bases from V and 4 bases from J; junction bases left unmatched: 6. This chain's CDR3 is CASSQGRTSGRYNEQFF. The CDR3 region has the DNA TGTGCCAGCAGCCAGGGCCGGACTAGCGGGAGATACAATGAGCAGTTCTTC.

The V and J genes are TRBV6-1 and TRBJ2-2, with D tentatively TRBD1 (6 bases). Germline V gene lookup returns CDR1 MNHNS and CDR2 SASEGT. The ends were cut back, 2 bases at V and 5 bases at J, with 12 bases in the middle. The length of the CDR3 is 15 residues. The CDR3 nucleotides are TGTGCCAGCAGTGAATTAGGGGGTAGGACCGGGGAGCTGTTTTTT. This codes for CASSELGGRTGELFF.

The chain is built from TRBV7-8 and TRBJ2-2, with D possibly matching TRBD1 (6 bases). CDR3 length: 16 residues. CDR1 SGHVS and CDR2 FQNEAQ come from the germline V gene. V lost 0 bases and J 0 bases, leaving 8 bases between the germline ends. As DNA, the CDR3 is TGTGCCAGCAGCTTAGCGGGACACGCGAACACCGGGGAGCTGTTTTTT. Its protein product is CASSLAGHANTGELFF.

The CDR3 loop reads CASSRGRHGDTGELFF. The CDR3, as DNA: TGTGCCAGCAGTCGGGGGAGACACGGTGACACCGGGGAGCTGTTTTTT. J is TRBJ2-2 and V is TRBV28; D is perhaps TRBD2 (6 bases). Looked up from germline, CDR1 is MDHEN and CDR2 is SYDVKM. Trimming stripped 5 bases from V and 3 bases from J, with 16 bases between. This CDR3 spans 16 amino acids.

The V call is TRBV28, the J call TRBJ2-5; D uncertain. This CDR3 is built from 15 residues. V dropped 3 bases and J dropped 5 bases, with 16 bases sitting between them. CDR1 MDHEN and CDR2 SYDVKM come from the germline V gene. CDR3 DNA: TGTGCCAGCAGTTTTTTCCCTACCCGTCGGGAGACCCAGTACTTC. It yields the protein CASSFFPTRRETQYF.

The rearrangement links TRBV29-1 to TRBJ2-7; tentatively, D is TRBD2 (5 bases). The V end was cut by 6 bases, the J end by 5 bases, with 20 bases between. Per germline, CDR1 SQVTM and CDR2 ANQGSEA. The length of the CDR3 is 14 residues. The CDR3 reads CSVDVAGEPDEQYF. The CDR3 DNA is TGCAGCGTCGATGTAGCCGGGGAACCTGACGAGCAGTACTTC.

The sample holds one count of this clone. V and J are TRBV27 and TRBJ2-7; D possibly corresponds to TRBD1 (6 bases). The CDR3 consists of 16 residues. Per the germline V gene, CDR1 is MNHEY and CDR2 is SMNVEV (reference sequence). Trimming shortened V by 5 bases and J by 4 bases, and 21 bases separated the two germline ends. The CDR3 bases are TGTGCCAGCAGTCCTAGCTCCGGGACACAAACGTACGAGCAGTACTTC. Translation: CASSPSSGTQTYEQYF.

At least ten counts were recorded for this clone. V gene TRBV5-6 combines with J gene TRBJ2-4; D might be TRBD2 (6 bases). With 1 base removed from V and 8 bases from J, the gap between germline ends came to 10 bases. From germline, CDR1 is SGHDT and CDR2 YYEEEE. This CDR3 has 13 residues. The CDR3 here is CASSLWGEDIQYF. In DNA form, the CDR3 reads TGTGCCAGCAGCTTGTGGGGGGAGGACATTCAGTACTTC.

The J gene is TRBJ1-5, the V gene TRBV7-2; D possibly corresponds to TRBD1 (6 bases). Trimming pared 1 base from V and 2 bases from J, leaving 12 bases between. The germline V gene encodes CDR1 SGHTA and CDR2 FQGNSA. The CDR3 has 16 residues. The CDR3 region has the DNA TGTGCCAGCAGCTTAGTCAGGGGCAATGGCAATCAGCCCCAGCATTTT. Residues: CASSLVRGNGNQPQHF.

V and J are TRBV7-9 and TRBJ2-1; the match to TRBD2 covers 12 bases. The CDR3 runs 15 residues. The trim removed 1 base at V and 7 bases at J, leaving 2 bases unmatched. Germline CDR1 reads SEHNR; CDR2 reads FQNEAQ (reference sequence). CDR3 sequence reads: CASSLGTSGKNEQFF. CDR3 nucleotides: TGTGCCAGCAGCTTAGGGACTAGCGGGAAGAATGAGCAGTTCTTC.

The chain recombines TRBV5-6 with TRBJ2-7, with 9 bases aligning to TRBD2. There are 16 residues in the CDR3. Unmatched junction bases numbered 12, after V lost 4 bases and J lost 4 bases. Per germline, CDR1 SGHDT and CDR2 YYEEEE. CDR3 region: CASSPDGLAGPYEQYF. CDR3 nucleotide sequence: TGTGCCAGCAGCCCTGACGGTCTAGCGGGACCTTACGAGCAGTACTTC.

V usage is TRBV6-4 and J usage is TRBJ1-1; TRBD1 matches 8 bases. The CDR3 contains 15 residues. Germline values: CDR1 MRHNA, CDR2 SNTAGT. The V and J ends lost 4 bases and 3 bases, in that order; junction bases with no gene match: 7. The CDR3 is CASSGRGPADTEAFF. The CDR3 nucleotides read TGTGCCAGCAGTGGCAGGGGGCCTGCGGACACTGAAGCTTTCTTT.

As DNA, the CDR3 is TGTGCCAGCAAACAGGGTTCTTATGGCTACACCTTC. The encoded protein is CASKQGSYGYTF. The V gene is TRBV6-5, the J gene TRBJ1-2; tentatively, D is TRBD1 (6 bases). Germline CDR1 MNHEY, CDR2 SVGAGI. Trimming took 7 bases from V and 5 from J, leaving 11 bases between them. The CDR3 length is 12 residues.

V gene TRBV7-2 combines with J gene TRBJ2-5; 7 positions agree with TRBD2. From germline, CDR1 is SGHTA and CDR2 FQGNSA. The CDR3 extends over 14 amino acids. The J segment lost 3 bases and the V segment lost 4 bases, leaving 5 bases of the junction unmatched. The CDR3 nucleotides are TGTGCCAGCAGCTCCCCCGGACTAGAAGAGACCCAGTACTTC. Translating it yields CASSSPGLEETQYF. Combining the CDR3 with reference TRBV7-2 and TRBJ2-5 gives the whole variable domain GAGVSQSPSNKVTEKGKDVELRCDPISGHTALYWYRQSLGQGLEFLIYFQGNSAPDKSGLPSDRFSAERTGGSVSTLTIQRTQQEDSAVYLCASSSPGLEETQYFGPGTRLLVL.

This rearrangement joins TRBV6-6 to TRBJ2-1, with 9 positions matching TRBD2. With 4 bases clipped from V and 2 bases from J, the junction kept 6 bases outside the gene matches. CDR3 length: 16 amino acids. The germline CDR1 and CDR2 sequences are MNHNY and SVGAGI (reference sequence). This chain's CDR3 is CASSSASSGAYNEQFF. The CDR3 DNA reads as TGTGCCAGCAGTTCCGCCTCTAGCGGGGCCTACAATGAGCAGTTCTTC.

The V call is TRBV13, the J call TRBJ1-1, with D perhaps matching TRBD1 (5 bases). V was clipped by 6 bases and J by 1 base, with 12 bases between them. This CDR3 is built from 14 residues. Germline-derived CDR1 and CDR2 are PRHDT and FYEKMQ (reference sequence). For the CDR3, the DNA is TGTGCCAGCAGAGGGCAGGGCCGGAACACTGAAGCTTTCTTT. Translation: CASRGQGRNTEAFF.

The rearrangement uses TRBV5-1 and TRBJ2-5; D uncertain. Germline assignment: CDR1 SGHRS and CDR2 YFSETQ. V lost 0 bases, J lost 5 bases, and 2 bases lay in between. This CDR3 is 11 amino acids long. The CDR3 coding sequence is TGCGCCAGCAGCTTGGCTGAGACCCAGTACTTC. It is translated as CASSLAETQYF.

This clone showed up just a few times. The chain has TRBV18 and TRBJ2-1; 8 bases match TRBD2. The CDR3 loop spans 16 amino acids. After removal of 0 bases from V and 9 bases from J, the junction contained 10 bases not matched to a gene. Germline V lookup: CDR1 KGHSH, CDR2 LQKENI. CDR3 sequence (DNA): TGTGCCAGCTCACCACCAAGCAGCGGGAGAGCGCCTGAGCAGTTCTTC. This translates into CASSPPSSGRAPEQFF.

This clone was seen only once. The chain links TRBV11-2 to TRBJ2-3; 8 nucleotides agree with TRBD2. CDR3 length: 16 residues. V dropped 1 base and J dropped 4; count of bases not matched to a gene: 7. Germline V gives CDR1 SGHAT, CDR2 FQNNGV. CDR3 sequence reads: CASSLVRTSYSDTQYF. CDR3 in DNA: TGTGCCAGCAGCTTAGTCCGGACTAGCTACTCAGATACGCAGTATTTT.

The chain recombines TRBV20-1 with TRBJ2-7, with TRBD2 identical over 9 bases. V dropped 3 bases and J dropped 4; count of bases not matched to a gene: 4. The CDR3 sequence is 13 residues long. The germline V gene encodes CDR1 DFQATT and CDR2 SNEGSKA (reference sequence). The CDR3 protein is CSASSGRRYEQYF. DNA of the CDR3: TGCAGTGCTAGTAGCGGGAGAAGGTACGAGCAGTACTTC.

The chain carries TRBV5-1 and TRBJ1-1; 8 nucleotides match TRBD1. The germline V gene has CDR1 SGHRS and CDR2 YFSETQ. The CDR3 runs 14 residues. Trimming at V came to 5 bases and at J to 4 bases, leaving 7 bases not matched to a gene. As DNA, the CDR3 is TGCGCCAGCAGTACAACAGGGGGGAGCACTGAAGCTTTCTTT. As protein: CASSTTGGSTEAFF. The variable domain in full, completed from reference TRBV5-1 and TRBJ1-1, reads KAGVTQTPRYLIKTRGQQVTLSCSPISGHRSVSWYQQTPGQGLQFLFEYFSETQRNKGNFPGRFSGRQFSNSRSEMNVSTLELGDSALYLCASSTTGGSTEAFFGQGTRLTVV.

The V and J genes are TRBV5-5 and TRBJ2-2, with a weak D call TRBD2 (6 bases). The germline CDR1 and CDR2 sequences are SGHKS and YYEKEE (reference sequence). V was shortened by 4 bases and J by 0 bases, with 13 bases between the two germline ends. The CDR3 totals 16 residues. The CDR3 is CASSGGTYANTGELFF. The CDR3 DNA reads as TGTGCCAGCAGCGGCGGGACGTACGCGAACACCGGGGAGCTGTTTTTT.

The rearrangement uses TRBV4-2 and TRBJ1-3; possible D gene TRBD1, 6 bases. CDR3 length: 16 residues. The V end lost 1 base, the J end lost 0 bases, and 10 bases lay between the germline ends. Looked up from germline, CDR1 is LGHNA and CDR2 is YNFKEQ. CDR3 region: CASSQATGFSGNTIYF. The CDR3 bases are TGTGCCAGCAGCCAAGCGACAGGCTTCTCTGGAAACACCATATATTTT.